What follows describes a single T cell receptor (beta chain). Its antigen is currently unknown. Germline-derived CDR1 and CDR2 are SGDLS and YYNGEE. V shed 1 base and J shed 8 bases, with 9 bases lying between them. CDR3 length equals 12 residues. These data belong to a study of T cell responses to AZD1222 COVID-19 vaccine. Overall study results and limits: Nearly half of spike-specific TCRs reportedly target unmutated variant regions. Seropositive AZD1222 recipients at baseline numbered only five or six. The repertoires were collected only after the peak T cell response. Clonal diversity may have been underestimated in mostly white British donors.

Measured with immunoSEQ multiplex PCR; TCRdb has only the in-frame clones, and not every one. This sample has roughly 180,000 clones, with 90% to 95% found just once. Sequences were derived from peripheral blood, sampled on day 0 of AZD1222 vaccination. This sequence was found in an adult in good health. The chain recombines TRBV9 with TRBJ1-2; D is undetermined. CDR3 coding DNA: TGTGCCAGCAGCGTAACCGCGGGGGGCTACACCTTC. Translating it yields CASSVTAGGYTF. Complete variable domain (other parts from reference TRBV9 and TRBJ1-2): DSGVTQTPKHLITATGQRVTLRCSPRSGDLSVYWYQQSLDQGLQFLIQYYNGEERAKGNILERFSAQQFPDLHSELNLSSLELGDSALYFCASSVTAGGYTFGSGTRLTVV.